The source of this TCR beta chain is a study of T cell responses to AZD1222 COVID-19 vaccine. Regarding the study as a whole: Repertoires were obtained solely post-peak T cell response. Only 5 or 6 people who got AZD1222 tested seropositive at baseline. Unmutated variant regions are reportedly the target of nearly half of TCRs that are spike-specific.

Note on this clone: The antigen is not known.

Clones were read by immunoSEQ multiplex PCR, and TCRdb kept only the in-frame ones, dropping some. This sample has some 130,000 clones, with 70% to 90% found just once. The source of this sequence is an adult in good health. This specimen consisted of peripheral blood, obtained on day 0 of AZD1222 vaccination.

This CDR3 reads CASSPRVGGTDTQYF. DNA for the CDR3: TGTGCCAGCAGTCCGAGGGTTGGGGGCACAGATACGCAGTATTTT. The V gene is TRBV6-4, the J gene TRBJ2-3, with D possibly being TRBD2 (5 bases). Germline assignment: CDR1 MRHNA and CDR2 SNTAGT. The CDR3 covers 15 residues. V was pared by 5 bases and J by 1 base, with 13 bases between.